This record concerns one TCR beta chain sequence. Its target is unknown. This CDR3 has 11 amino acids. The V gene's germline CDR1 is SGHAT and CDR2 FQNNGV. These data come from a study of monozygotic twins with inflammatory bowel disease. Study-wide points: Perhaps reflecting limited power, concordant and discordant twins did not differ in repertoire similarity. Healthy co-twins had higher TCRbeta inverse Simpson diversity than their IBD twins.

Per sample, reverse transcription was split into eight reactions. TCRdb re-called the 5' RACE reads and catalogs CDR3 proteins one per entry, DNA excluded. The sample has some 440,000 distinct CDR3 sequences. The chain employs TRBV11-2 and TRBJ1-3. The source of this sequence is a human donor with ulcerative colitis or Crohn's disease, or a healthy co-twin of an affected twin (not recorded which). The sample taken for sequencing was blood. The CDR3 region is CASSLTDTIYF.